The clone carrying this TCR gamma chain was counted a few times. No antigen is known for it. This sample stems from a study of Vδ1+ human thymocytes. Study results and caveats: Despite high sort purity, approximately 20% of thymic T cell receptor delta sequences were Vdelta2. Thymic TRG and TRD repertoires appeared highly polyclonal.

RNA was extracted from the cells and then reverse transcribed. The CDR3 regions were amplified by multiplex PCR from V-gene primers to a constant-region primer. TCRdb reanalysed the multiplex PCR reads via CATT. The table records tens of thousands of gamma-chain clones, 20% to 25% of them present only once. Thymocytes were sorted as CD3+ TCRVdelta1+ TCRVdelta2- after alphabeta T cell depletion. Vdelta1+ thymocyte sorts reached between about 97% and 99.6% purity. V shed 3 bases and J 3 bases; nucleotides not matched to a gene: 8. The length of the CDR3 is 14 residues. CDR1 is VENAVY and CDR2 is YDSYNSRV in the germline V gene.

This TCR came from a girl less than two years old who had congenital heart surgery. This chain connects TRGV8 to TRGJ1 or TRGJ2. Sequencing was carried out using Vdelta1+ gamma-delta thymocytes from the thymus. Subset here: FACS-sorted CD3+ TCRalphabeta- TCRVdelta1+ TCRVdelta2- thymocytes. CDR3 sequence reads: CATWDPGCYYKKLF. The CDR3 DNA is TGTGCCACCTGGGATCCTGGGTGTTATTATAAGAAACTCTTT.